This is a list of T cell receptor beta chains from one sample in a study of cytomegalovirus exposure and HLA in healthy donors. TCRdb's table, derived via immunoSEQ multiplex PCR, lists solely in-frame clones and lacks some. This repertoire shows more than 95,000 clones, just over 75% found once; its top ten account for 7% to 10%. Sequenced input: PBMCs. Every receptor here comes from a man in his forties in good health and CMV-seropositive. Both conserved end residues are part of each CDR3. The D gene is left open where the match is weak. The listing skips clone size in some rows; elsewhere it reads once, few, many or a size class.

j_call: TRBJ2-2
v_call: TRBV4-1
d_call: .
clone_size: many
cdr3_aa: CASSPYRDRGWTGELFF
cdr3_nt: TGCGCCAGCAGCCCCTACAGGGATCGTGGTTGGACCGGGGAGCTGTTTTTT

j_call: TRBJ2-3
v_call: TRBV5-4
d_call: TRBD2
clone_size: .
cdr3_aa: CASSTGLAGTPSTDTQYF
cdr3_nt: TGTGCCAGCAGCACCGGACTAGCGGGAACACCTAGCACAGATACGCAGTATTTT

j_call: TRBJ2-5
v_call: TRBV7-8
d_call: TRBD2
clone_size: .
cdr3_aa: CASSLDYGGAYF
cdr3_nt: TGTGCCAGCAGCCTCGACTACGGGGGGGCCTACTTC

j_call: TRBJ1-1
v_call: TRBV30
d_call: .
clone_size: .
cdr3_aa: CAWSVVRGRDRGFF
cdr3_nt: TGTGCCTGGAGTGTAGTAAGGGGCCGAGACCGAGGTTTCTTT

j_call: TRBJ2-1
v_call: TRBV28
d_call: .
clone_size: few
cdr3_aa: CASSLSAGLNNEQFF
cdr3_nt: TGTGCCAGCAGTTTATCGGCAGGGCTAAACAATGAGCAGTTCTTC

j_call: TRBJ1-4
v_call: TRBV9
d_call: .
clone_size: .
cdr3_aa: CASSLPNEKLFF
cdr3_nt: TGTGCCAGCAGCCTCCCGAATGAAAAACTGTTTTTT

j_call: TRBJ2-7
v_call: TRBV28
d_call: .
clone_size: .
cdr3_aa: CASSPPTRNEQYF
cdr3_nt: TGTGCCAGCAGTCCGCCGACGAGGAACGAGCAGTACTTC

j_call: TRBJ2-7
v_call: TRBV4-3
d_call: .
clone_size: .
cdr3_aa: CASSPSRLVSYEQYF
cdr3_nt: TGCGCCAGCAGCCCCTCCCGACTTGTATCCTACGAGCAGTACTTC

j_call: TRBJ2-7
v_call: TRBV30
d_call: TRBD2
clone_size: .
cdr3_aa: CACRSGEVYEQYF
cdr3_nt: TGTGCCTGCCGAAGCGGGGAGGTCTACGAGCAGTACTTC

j_call: TRBJ2-7
v_call: TRBV28
d_call: TRBD1
clone_size: .
cdr3_aa: CASSFWQGAYEQYF
cdr3_nt: TGTGCCAGCAGTTTTTGGCAGGGGGCCTACGAGCAGTACTTC

j_call: TRBJ2-1
v_call: TRBV6-1
d_call: TRBD1
clone_size: once
cdr3_aa: CASKKGQGAREFF
cdr3_nt: TGTGCCAGCAAAAAAGGTCAGGGGGCGCGGGAGTTCTTC

j_call: TRBJ1-1
v_call: TRBV7-9
d_call: TRBD1
clone_size: once
cdr3_aa: CSSSPGQGEGRTEAFF
cdr3_nt: TGTTCCAGCAGCCCAGGACAGGGGGAGGGTAGGACTGAAGCTTTCTTT